The present entry profiles one T cell receptor (beta chain) with its context. The sample comes from a study of shared T cell receptors in the human thymus. V gave up 0 bases and J gave up 0 bases, with 21 bases separating them. The CDR3 covers 19 residues. Germline-derived CDR1 and CDR2 are SGHKS and YYEKEE (reference sequence). Assay: immunoSEQ multiplex PCR; the TCRdb copy retains only in-frame clones and omits some. The table has hundreds of thousands of clones, approximately 89% seen once. These data also formed part of another study, on human thymus T cells. As that report states: In corrective heart surgery, resections were taken, and these provided the thymus tissue. Unrelated individuals had highly overlapping thymic repertoires, as reported in related research.

This sequence joins TRBV5-5 and TRBJ1-1; possible D gene TRBD1, 5 bases. Sequences were obtained from thymocytes. This TCR was recovered from a boy younger than two with a congenital heart defect. Here the CDR3 DNA reads TGTGCCAGCAGCTTGGTTGTTAGTTTTGGGGCCCTACTGAACACTGAAGCTTTCTTT. This sequence encodes CASSLVVSFGALLNTEAFF.